These 5 T cell receptor beta chains share one sample of origin, sequenced in a study of T cells expressing NK-cell markers. From its re-call of the 5' RACE reads, TCRdb lists each CDR3 protein once, without DNA. Across over 150,000 distinct CDR3 sequences, the top ten clones capture roughly 35% of the sample. Sequencing input: blood T cells: a sorted CD56 or NKG2C T cell subset, CD4+ or CD8+ T cells, or bulk PBMC T cells (not recorded which). The receptor source for this set is a woman aged 50 to 60 in good health.

The chain is built from TRBV7-9 and TRBJ2-3; TCRdb gives TRBD1 as the D gene, but with no DNA this cannot be confirmed. The CDR3 covers 16 residues. Germline CDR1 and CDR2: SEHNR and FQNEAQ (reference sequence). CDR3 sequence reads: CASSLVGQGAADTQYF.

The chain has TRBV14 and TRBJ2-4. Germline CDR1 is SGHDN and CDR2 is FVKESK. The CDR3 contains 15 residues. The chain's CDR3 is CASSPLGRAKNIQYF. The complete variable domain, with remaining parts taken from reference TRBV14 and TRBJ2-4, reads EAGVTQFPSHSVIEKGQTVTLRCDPISGHDNLYWYRRVMGKEIKFLLHFVKESKQDESGMPNNRFLAERTGGTYSTLKVQPAELEDSGVYFCASSPLGRAKNIQYFGAGTRLSVL.

This chain joins TRBV12-3 or TRBV12-4 and TRBJ1-6; the TCRdb D gene call, TRBD1, has no DNA to confirm it. The CDR3 contains 16 residues. CDR3 in amino acids: CASSHRAGGYDSPLHF.

The chain has TRBV20-1 and TRBJ2-1; TCRdb indicates TRBD2, and absent DNA this call remains unverified. The CDR3 has 16 amino acids. Germline V lookup: CDR1 DFQATT, CDR2 SNEGSKA (reference sequence). This CDR3 is CSAFFSLRISYNEQFF.

The rearrangement joins TRBV4-1 to TRBJ2-1; as DNA is missing, the TRBD1 call by TCRdb cannot be tested. The CDR3 has 13 residues. In germline, CDR1 is MGHRA, CDR2 YSYEKL. CDR3 region: CASSPPGGREQFF.